This T cell receptor (beta chain) was observed in a study of OX40 agonist ivuxolimab in advanced cancers. Regarding the study in general: Ivuxolimab was a fully human IgG2 agonistic monoclonal antibody targeting the costimulatory receptor OX40 (CD134). Intravenous ivuxolimab was administered to patients every 2 weeks at six dose levels: 0.01, 0.1, 0.3, 1.5, 3 and 10 mg/kg. Among the roughly 52 dose-escalation patients, 19 had hepatocellular carcinoma, approximately 15 melanoma, 9 renal cell carcinoma and 9 head and neck cancer. In the dose-escalation cohort, 82.7% of patients were male, and the mean age was approximately 60 years, with a range of roughly 20 to 80. Prior anti-PD-1, anti-PD-L1 or anti-CTLA-4 therapy was permitted, and about two fifths of dose-escalation patients had received checkpoint inhibitors. Partial responses were achieved by three dose-escalation patients, of whom one had hepatocellular carcinoma and two had cutaneous melanoma. Peripheral TCRbeta sequencing aimed to test whether ivuxolimab altered TCR sequence diversity and caused clonal T-cell expansion. The monotherapy dose-escalation portion (N ≈ 55 patients) of the phase I ivuxolimab trial is reported in the paper. Paper-wide results and their limitations: Clonal expansion of both CD4+ and CD8+ blood T cells was observed from baseline to week 6 at doses 0.1 to 3.0 mg/kg. After ivuxolimab, more expanded clones were found on average in CD8+ T cells than in CD4+ T cells. Partial responders in the 0.1-3.0 mg/kg groups had among the lowest normalized peripheral clonal expansion, especially among CD8+ T cells. Low levels of normalized T-cell clonal expansion were also seen in some patients who did not respond. Which antigens the clonally expanded peripheral T cells were specific for was not determined.

On this clone itself: There is no known antigen for this receptor. No base-level quality is on record; no much larger clone is a single base apart.

Spanning cysteine to phenylalanine, the CDR3 consists of 11 amino acids. CDR3 DNA only is kept here, 33 bases in frame from base 1. Based on the germline V gene, the CDR1 and CDR2 sequences are MNHEY and SVGAGI. V and J lose 5 bases and 5 bases, and a span of 5 bases separates them. For sequencing of the TCRbeta CDR3 region, genomic DNA was extracted from the sorted cells. TCRbeta CDR3 regions were sequenced using the immunoSEQ Assay. TCRdb mirrors the immuneACCESS table, restricted to in-frame sequences. Some clones are absent from its copies; in checked studies, under half trace to an unresolved V gene, and the reason for the others is unknown. The sample data list about 64,000 clones, and 91% of these were observed just once. Jointly, the top ten make up about 5% of the sample. Patients with a history of autoimmune disease or receiving systemic immunosuppression were excluded from the trial. In every dose cohort, peripheral blood was drawn for TCR sequencing at baseline, cycle 4 day 1, and cycle 7 day 1. The samples were taken from a phase I, first-in-human, multicenter, open-label dose-escalation trial of ivuxolimab. Adults with locally advanced or metastatic melanoma, renal cell carcinoma, hepatocellular carcinoma or head and neck squamous cell carcinoma were enrolled in the trial. CD4+ and CD8+ T cells were sorted separately from peripheral blood before TCR sequencing.

The V and J genes are TRBV6-5 and TRBJ2-3; the D gene is unclear. The source is an adult with an advanced solid tumor such as melanoma, head and neck, liver or kidney cancer. The sample consisted of CD4+ or CD8+ T cells sorted from blood, taken in a trial of the OX40 agonist ivuxolimab. At the DNA level, the sequence is TGTGCCAGCAGTCGAGGAGATACGCAGTATTTT. This translates into CASSRGDTQYF.